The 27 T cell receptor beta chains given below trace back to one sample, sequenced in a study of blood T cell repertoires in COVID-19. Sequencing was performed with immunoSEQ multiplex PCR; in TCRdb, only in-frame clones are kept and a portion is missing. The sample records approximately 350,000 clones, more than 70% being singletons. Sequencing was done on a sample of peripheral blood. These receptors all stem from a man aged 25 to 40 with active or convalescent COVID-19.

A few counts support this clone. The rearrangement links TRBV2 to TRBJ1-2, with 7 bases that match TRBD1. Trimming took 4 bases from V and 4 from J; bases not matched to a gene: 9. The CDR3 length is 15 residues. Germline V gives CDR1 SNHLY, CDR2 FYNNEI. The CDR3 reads CASSARIDRAYGYTF. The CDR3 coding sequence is TGTGCCAGCAGTGCCCGGATCGACAGGGCCTATGGCTACACCTTC. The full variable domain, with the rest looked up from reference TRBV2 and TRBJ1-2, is EPEVTQTPSHQVTQMGQEVILRCVPISNHLYFYWYRQILGQKVEFLVSFYNNEISEKSEIFDDQFSVERPDGSNFTLKIRSTKLEDSAMYFCASSARIDRAYGYTFGSGTRLTVV.

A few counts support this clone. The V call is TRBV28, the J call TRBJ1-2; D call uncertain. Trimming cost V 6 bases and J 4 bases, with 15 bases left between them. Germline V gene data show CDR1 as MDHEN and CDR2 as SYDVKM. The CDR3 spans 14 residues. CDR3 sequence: CASSLIRVRYGYTF. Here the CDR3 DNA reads TGTGCCAGCAGCCTCATCCGGGTCCGCTATGGCTACACCTTC.

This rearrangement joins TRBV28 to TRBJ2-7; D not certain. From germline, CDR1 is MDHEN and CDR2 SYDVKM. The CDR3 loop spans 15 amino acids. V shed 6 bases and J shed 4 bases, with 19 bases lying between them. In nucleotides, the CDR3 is TGTGCCAGCAGACCCCCGACACAACCTTTTTACGAGCAGTACTTC. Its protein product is CASRPPTQPFYEQYF.

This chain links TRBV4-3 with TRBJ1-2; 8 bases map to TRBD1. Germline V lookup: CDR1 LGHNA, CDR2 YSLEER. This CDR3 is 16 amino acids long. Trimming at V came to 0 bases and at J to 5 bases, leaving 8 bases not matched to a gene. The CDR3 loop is CASSQDPDRGRYGYTF. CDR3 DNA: TGCGCCAGCAGCCAAGACCCAGACAGGGGACGGTATGGCTACACCTTC.

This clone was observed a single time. This CDR3 reads CASSLLGQGADTQYF. As DNA, the CDR3 is TGTGCCAGCAGCTTATTGGGCCAGGGGGCAGATACGCAGTATTTT. This chain links TRBV7-2 with TRBJ2-3, with 7 bases fitting TRBD1. This CDR3 has 15 residues. Germline-derived CDR1 and CDR2 are SGHTA and FQGNSA. Trimming removed 2 bases from V and 4 bases from J; junction bases left unmatched: 6.

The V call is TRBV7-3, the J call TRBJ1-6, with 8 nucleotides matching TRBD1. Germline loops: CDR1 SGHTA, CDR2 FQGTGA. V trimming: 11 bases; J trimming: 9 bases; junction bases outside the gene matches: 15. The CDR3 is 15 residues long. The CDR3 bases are TGTGCCGGTCGGGACAGGATACTAGGTGGTTCACCCCTCCACTTT. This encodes CAGRDRILGGSPLHF.

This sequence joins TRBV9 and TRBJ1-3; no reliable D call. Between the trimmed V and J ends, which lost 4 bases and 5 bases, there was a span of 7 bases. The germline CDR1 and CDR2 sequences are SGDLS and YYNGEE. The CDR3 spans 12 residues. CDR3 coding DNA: TGTGCCAGCAGCATGTCAAGAAACACCATATATTTT. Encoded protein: CASSMSRNTIYF. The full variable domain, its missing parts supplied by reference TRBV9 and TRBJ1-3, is DSGVTQTPKHLITATGQRVTLRCSPRSGDLSVYWYQQSLDQGLQFLIQYYNGEERAKGNILERFSAQQFPDLHSELNLSSLELGDSALYFCASSMSRNTIYFGEGSWLTVV.

Written as DNA, the CDR3 is TGCGCCAGCAGCCGCGGATACAACACTGAAGCTTTCTTT. This encodes CASSRGYNTEAFF. The chain recombines TRBV4-1 with TRBJ1-1, with no clear D. Trimming left V 4 bases short and J 2 bases short, with 8 bases between. CDR1 MGHRA and CDR2 YSYEKL come from the germline V gene. This CDR3 region has 13 residues.

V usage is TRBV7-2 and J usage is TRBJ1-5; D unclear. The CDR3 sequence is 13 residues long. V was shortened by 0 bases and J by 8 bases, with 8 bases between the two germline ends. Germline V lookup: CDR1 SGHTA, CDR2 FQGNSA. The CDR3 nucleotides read TGTGCCAGCAGCTTAGCCCGGGAAAAGCCCCAGCATTTT. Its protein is CASSLAREKPQHF.

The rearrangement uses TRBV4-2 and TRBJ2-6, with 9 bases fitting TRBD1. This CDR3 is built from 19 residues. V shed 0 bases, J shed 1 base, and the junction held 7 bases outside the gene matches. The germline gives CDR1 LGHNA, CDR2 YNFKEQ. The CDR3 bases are TGTGCCAGCAGCCAAGATGAGGGACAGGGCCTGTCTGGGGCCAACGTCCTGACTTTC. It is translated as CASSQDEGQGLSGANVLTF.

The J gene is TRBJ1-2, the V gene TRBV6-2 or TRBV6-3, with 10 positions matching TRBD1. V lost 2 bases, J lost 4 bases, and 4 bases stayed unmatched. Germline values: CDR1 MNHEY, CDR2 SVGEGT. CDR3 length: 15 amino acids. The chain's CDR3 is CASSYGTGATYGYTF. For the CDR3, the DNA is TGTGCCAGCAGTTACGGGACAGGGGCAACCTATGGCTACACCTTC.

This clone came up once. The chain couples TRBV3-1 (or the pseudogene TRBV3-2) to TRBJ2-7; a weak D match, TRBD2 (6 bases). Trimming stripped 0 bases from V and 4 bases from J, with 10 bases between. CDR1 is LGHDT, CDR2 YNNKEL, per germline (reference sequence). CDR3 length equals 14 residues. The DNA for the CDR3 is TGTGCCAGCAGCCAAGATGGGGGGAGTTACGAGCAGTACTTC. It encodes CASSQDGGSYEQYF.

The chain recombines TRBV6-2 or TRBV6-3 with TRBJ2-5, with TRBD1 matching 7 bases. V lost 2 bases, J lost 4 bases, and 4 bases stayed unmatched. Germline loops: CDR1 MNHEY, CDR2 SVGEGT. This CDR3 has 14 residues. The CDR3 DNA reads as TGTGCCAGCAGTTACACAGGGGACCCAGAGACCCAGTACTTC. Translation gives CASSYTGDPETQYF.

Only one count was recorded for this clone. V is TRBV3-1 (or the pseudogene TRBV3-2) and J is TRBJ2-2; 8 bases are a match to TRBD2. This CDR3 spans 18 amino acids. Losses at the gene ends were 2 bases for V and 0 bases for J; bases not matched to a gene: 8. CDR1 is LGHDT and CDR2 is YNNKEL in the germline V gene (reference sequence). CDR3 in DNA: TGTGCCAGCAGCCAACGGTCAGCGGGGGCCACGAACACCGGGGAGCTGTTTTTT. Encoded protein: CASSQRSAGATNTGELFF.

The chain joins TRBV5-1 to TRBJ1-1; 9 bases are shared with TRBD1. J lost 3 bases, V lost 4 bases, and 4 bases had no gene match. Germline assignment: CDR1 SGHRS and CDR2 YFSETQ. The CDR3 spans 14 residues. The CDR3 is CASSSRTGDTEAFF. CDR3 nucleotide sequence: TGCGCCAGCAGCAGTCGGACAGGGGACACTGAAGCTTTCTTT.

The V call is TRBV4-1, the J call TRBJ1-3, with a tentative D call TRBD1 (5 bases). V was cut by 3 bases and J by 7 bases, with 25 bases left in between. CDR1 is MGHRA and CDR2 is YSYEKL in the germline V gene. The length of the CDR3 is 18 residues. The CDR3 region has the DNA TGCGCCAGCAGCCACGGTCAGGGCTACCAACCCCTTAGGAACACCATATATTTT. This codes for CASSHGQGYQPLRNTIYF.

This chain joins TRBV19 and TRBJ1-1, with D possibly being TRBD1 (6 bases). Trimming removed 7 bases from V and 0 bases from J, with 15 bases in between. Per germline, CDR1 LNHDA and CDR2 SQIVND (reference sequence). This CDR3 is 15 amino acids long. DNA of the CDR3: TGTGCCAGTACCCGACAGGTCGCCATGAACACTGAAGCTTTCTTT. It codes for CASTRQVAMNTEAFF. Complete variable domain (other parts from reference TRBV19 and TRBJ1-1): DGGITQSPKYLFRKEGQNVTLSCEQNLNHDAMYWYRQDPGQGLRLIYYSQIVNDFQKGDIAEGYSVSREKKESFPLTVTSAQKNPTAFYLCASTRQVAMNTEAFFGQGTRLTVV.

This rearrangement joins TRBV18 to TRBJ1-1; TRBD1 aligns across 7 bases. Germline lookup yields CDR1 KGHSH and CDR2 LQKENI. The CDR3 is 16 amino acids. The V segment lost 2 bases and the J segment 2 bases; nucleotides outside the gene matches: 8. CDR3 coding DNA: TGTGCCAGCTCACCATCGGCCGGGACAGCTAACACTGAAGCTTTCTTT. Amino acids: CASSPSAGTANTEAFF.

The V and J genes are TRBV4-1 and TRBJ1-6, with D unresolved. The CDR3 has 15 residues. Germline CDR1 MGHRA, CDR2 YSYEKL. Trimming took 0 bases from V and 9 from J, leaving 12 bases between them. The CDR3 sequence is CASSQENPELSPLHF. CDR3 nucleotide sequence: TGCGCCAGCAGCCAAGAAAACCCCGAACTTTCACCCCTCCACTTT.

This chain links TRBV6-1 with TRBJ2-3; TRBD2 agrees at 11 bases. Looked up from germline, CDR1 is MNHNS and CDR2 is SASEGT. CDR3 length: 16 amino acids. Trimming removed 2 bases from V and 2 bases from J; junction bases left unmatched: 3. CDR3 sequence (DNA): TGTGCCAGCAGTGAACTTAGCGGGGGGGCCACAGATACGCAGTATTTT. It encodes CASSELSGGATDTQYF.

The CDR3 DNA is TGTGCCAGCGGGCCCCGACGGACTGAAGCTTTCTTT. It yields the protein CASGPRRTEAFF. The chain is built from TRBV12-3 or TRBV12-4 and TRBJ1-1; D remains unclear. Trimming shortened V by 8 bases and J by 5 bases, and 12 bases separated the two germline ends. The CDR3 has 12 residues.

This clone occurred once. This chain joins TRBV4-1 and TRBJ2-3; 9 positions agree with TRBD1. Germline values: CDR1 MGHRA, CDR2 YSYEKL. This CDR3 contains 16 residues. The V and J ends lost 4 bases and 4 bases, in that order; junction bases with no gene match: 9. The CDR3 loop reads CASSRGQGRLPDTQYF. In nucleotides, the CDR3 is TGCGCCAGCAGCCGAGGACAGGGGAGGTTACCAGATACGCAGTATTTT.

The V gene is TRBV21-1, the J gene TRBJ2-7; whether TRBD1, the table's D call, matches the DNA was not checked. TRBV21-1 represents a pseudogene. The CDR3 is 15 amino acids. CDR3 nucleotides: TGTGCCAGCAGCAAAGGGCCAGGGGCAGTCTACGAGCAGTACTTC. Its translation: CASSKGPGAVYEQYF.

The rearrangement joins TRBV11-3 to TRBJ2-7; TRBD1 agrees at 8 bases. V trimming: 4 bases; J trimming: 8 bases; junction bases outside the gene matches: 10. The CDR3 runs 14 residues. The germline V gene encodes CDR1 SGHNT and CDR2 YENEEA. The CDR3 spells CASSSPRQGHKQYF. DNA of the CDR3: TGTGCCAGCAGCTCCCCCCGACAGGGGCACAAGCAGTACTTC.

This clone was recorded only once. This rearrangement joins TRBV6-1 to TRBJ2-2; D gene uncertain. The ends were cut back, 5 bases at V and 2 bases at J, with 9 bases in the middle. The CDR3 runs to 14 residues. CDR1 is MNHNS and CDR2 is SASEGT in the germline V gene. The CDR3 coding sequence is TGTGCCAGCAGTTTCACACCAAACACCGGGGAGCTGTTTTTT. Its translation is CASSFTPNTGELFF.

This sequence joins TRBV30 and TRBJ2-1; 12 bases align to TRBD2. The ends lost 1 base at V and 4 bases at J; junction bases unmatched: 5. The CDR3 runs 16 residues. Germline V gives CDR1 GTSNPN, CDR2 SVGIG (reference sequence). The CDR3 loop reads CAWSGASGRGYNEQFF. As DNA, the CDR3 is TGTGCCTGGAGTGGGGCTAGCGGGAGGGGTTACAATGAGCAGTTCTTC.

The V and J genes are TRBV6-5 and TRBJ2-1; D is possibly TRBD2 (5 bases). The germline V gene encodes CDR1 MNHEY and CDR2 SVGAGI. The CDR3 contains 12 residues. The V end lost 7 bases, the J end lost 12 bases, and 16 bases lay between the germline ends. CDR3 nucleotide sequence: TGTGCCAGCATGCCGGGGTCATTTGGGCAGTTCTTC. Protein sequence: CASMPGSFGQFF.